The present T cell receptor beta chain was sequenced within a study of blood T cell repertoires in COVID-19. CDR1 and CDR2 (germline): MNHEY, SVGAGI. The trim removed 8 bases at V and 9 bases at J, leaving 12 bases unmatched. This CDR3 has 14 residues. As originally analysed: Reference gene primer amplification gave nucleated cell count estimates. Assay used: immunoSEQ multiplex PCR; TCRdb lists only in-frame clones, some missing. Clonal size and the V and J genes are those of that table, whereas D and trimming came from the DNA. The table has 150,000 to 200,000 clones, approximately 89% seen once; the top ten hold roughly 0.8%. Individuals drawn from approximately 26 US areas were about 18 to 89 years old. Symptom resolution, clearance, or two negative PCRs marked donors in Cohort 3 as recovered.

This receptor was identified in a woman aged 18-29 years who had recovered from COVID-19. The sequencing sample was made of PBMCs or T cells enriched from blood (not recorded which). The chain joins TRBV6-5 to TRBJ2-7; TRBD2 aligns across 11 bases. CDR3 loop: CASGMGTSGGVQYF. CDR3 coding DNA: TGTGCCAGCGGGATGGGGACTAGCGGAGGAGTGCAGTACTTC.